These 15 T cell receptor beta chains originate from one sample sequenced in a study of immune heterogeneity within non-small cell lung tumors. Bulk tumor genomic DNA, roughly 540 ng per sample, was the template. Several biopsies were spaced far apart within each primary tumor and obtained as surgery took place. Curative surgery was undertaken by patients, who had untreated, newly diagnosed non-small cell lung cancer. Amplifying TCR beta CDR3 involved multiplex PCR carried out with 32 V and 13 J primers. TCRdb reprocessed the multiplex PCR reads with MiXCR, giving one entry per CDR3 protein. The data contain around 10,000 distinct CDR3 sequences, just under 30% of them singletons. Sequences were obtained from lung tumor tissue. The receptors derive from a woman aged 55-69 years with non-small cell lung cancer.

V is TRBV27 and J is TRBJ1-3; D gene ambiguous. The CDR3 contains 15 residues. V lost 2 bases to trimming and J lost 0 bases, with 8 bases between them. Germline V gene sequence: CDR1 MNHEY, CDR2 SMNVEV (reference sequence). This CDR3 is CASSLRGDSGNTIYF. CDR3 DNA: TGTGCCAGCAGTTTACGCGGGGACTCTGGAAACACCATATATTTT.

This clonotype was found many times. An end of the junction does not agree with germline; a read error may underlie this. The chain couples TRBV7-2 to TRBJ2-2; possibly TRBD2 for D (7 bases). CDR1 SGHTA and CDR2 FQGNSA come from the germline V gene. The CDR3 loop spans 17 amino acids. In nucleotides, the CDR3 is TGTGCCAGCAGTTTAGTAGGGGGAGGGGGTAACACCGGGGAGCTGTTTTTT. It yields the protein CASSLVGGGGNTGELFF.

This clonotype qualifies as medium-sized (0.01 to 0.1%). V usage is TRBV14 and J usage is TRBJ1-1; maybe TRBD1 (6 bases). CDR1 is SGHDN and CDR2 is FVKESK in the germline V gene. The ends were cut back, 4 bases at V and 11 bases at J, with 11 bases in the middle. The CDR3 loop spans 11 amino acids. The CDR3 coding sequence is TGTGCCAGCAGCCTAGGGACATTGGCTTTCTTT. The encoded protein is CASSLGTLAFF.

Concerning this clonotype: This sequence may be a read error, since a much larger clone differs from it by one base. The chain employs TRBV28 and TRBJ2-1; 8 bases are a match to TRBD2. Per the germline V gene, CDR1 is MDHEN and CDR2 is SYDVKM. The trim removed 10 bases at V and 8 bases at J, leaving 16 bases unmatched. The CDR3 has 15 residues. In nucleotides, the CDR3 is TGTGCCACCAGCACCCGGGAGGGCCTAGTCCATGAGCAGTTCTTC. Translating it yields CATSTREGLVHEQFF.

In this sample, this clonotype is medium-sized (0.01 to 0.1%). The chain joins TRBV2 to TRBJ1-3; D call uncertain. The V end lost 3 bases, the J end lost 4 bases, and 16 bases lay between the germline ends. Germline loops: CDR1 SNHLY, CDR2 FYNNEI. This CDR3 contains 16 residues. CDR3 residues: CASSEGIGRPGNTIYF. CDR3 coding DNA: TGTGCCAGCAGTGAGGGGATAGGCAGGCCCGGAAACACCATATATTTT.

The V and J genes are TRBV18 and TRBJ1-2; D is possibly TRBD1 (6 bases). This CDR3 is 13 amino acids long. With 3 bases removed from V and 8 bases from J, the gap between germline ends came to 13 bases. Germline loops: CDR1 KGHSH, CDR2 LQKENI. CDR3 nucleotides: TGTGCCAGCTCACCGCAGGGGAAGGAGGGCTACACCTTC. It yields the protein CASSPQGKEGYTF.

For this clonotype: A read error may be the cause here, since a much bigger clone is one base away. The chain is built from TRBV5-1 and TRBJ1-4; no reliable D call. This CDR3 is 15 amino acids long. In germline, CDR1 is SGHRS, CDR2 YFSETQ. The CDR3 coding sequence is TGCGCCGGCAGCCCGGAAGGACGGAGAAATGAAAAACTGTTTTTT. Protein: CAGSPEGRRNEKLFF. The full variable domain, rest sourced from reference TRBV5-1 and TRBJ1-4, is KAGVTQTPRYLIKTRGQQVTLSCSPISGHRSVSWYQQTPGQGLQFLFEYFSETQRNKGNFPGRFSGRQFSNSRSEMNVSTLELGDSALYLCAGSPEGRRNEKLFFGSGTQLSVL.

This clonotype showed up many times. This chain uses TRBV20-1 with TRBJ2-3; 7 bases match TRBD2. Germline trimming cut 5 bases from V and 4 bases from J; bases unmatched to any gene: 6. There are 13 residues in the CDR3. CDR1 and CDR2 (germline): DFQATT, SNEGSKA (reference sequence). CDR3 sequence (DNA): TGCAGTGCTGGGGCGCGGGAGCCAGATACGCAGTATTTT. Its translation: CSAGAREPDTQYF.

Only a few counts were recorded for this clonotype. This chain links TRBV18 with TRBJ1-2, with 9 nucleotides matching TRBD1. Looked up from germline, CDR1 is KGHSH and CDR2 is LQKENI. With V trimmed by 5 bases and J by 4 bases, 5 bases remained unmatched. The CDR3 is 14 amino acids. CDR3 protein: CASSGQGLGYGYTF. The CDR3 DNA reads TGTGCCAGCTCAGGACAGGGGCTCGGCTATGGCTACACCTTC. Using reference TRBV18 and TRBJ1-2 for the parts outside the CDR3, the full variable domain is NAGVMQNPRHLVRRRGQEARLRCSPMKGHSHVYWYRQLPEEGLKFMVYLQKENIIDESGMPKERFSAEFPKEGPSILRIQQVVRGDSAAYFCASSGQGLGYGYTFGSGTRLTVV.

By share of the sample, this clonotype is medium-sized. J is TRBJ1-4 and V is TRBV28, with 8 bases fitting TRBD1. The CDR3 contains 15 residues. Trimming at V came to 5 bases and at J to 5 bases, leaving 7 bases not matched to a gene. Germline-derived CDR1 and CDR2 are MDHEN and SYDVKM. CDR3 sequence reads: CASSPGQGGNEKLFF. For the CDR3, the DNA is TGTGCCAGCAGTCCCGGACAGGGAGGAAATGAAAAACTGTTTTTT.

Only a few counts were recorded for this clonotype. The genes are TRBV7-8 and TRBJ2-5; 9 positions agree with TRBD1. CDR1 and CDR2 (germline): SGHVS, FQNEAQ. V dropped 1 base and J dropped 5; count of bases not matched to a gene: 8. The CDR3 sequence is 16 residues long. CDR3 region: CASSLVHRGLRETQYF. CDR3 DNA: TGTGCCAGCAGCTTAGTACACAGGGGGCTCAGGGAGACCCAGTACTTC.

CDR3 loop: CASTSPLGEGKHYGYTF. CDR3 DNA sequence: TGTGCCAGTACCTCCCCCTTAGGAGAGGGGAAGCACTATGGCTACACCTTC. The rearrangement joins TRBV19 to TRBJ1-2; TRBD1 is a possible D gene (5 bases). Per the germline V gene, CDR1 is LNHDA and CDR2 is SQIVND (reference sequence). The CDR3 consists of 17 residues. V was cut by 7 bases and J by 3 bases, with 24 bases left in between.

This clonotype was counted at least ten times. The chain carries TRBV7-3 and TRBJ2-2, with D unclear. The germline V gene has CDR1 SGHTA and CDR2 FQGTGA. Trimming shortened V by 3 bases and J by 2 bases, and 1 base separated the two germline ends. This CDR3 has 12 amino acids. The CDR3 reads CASSFNTGELFF. The CDR3 nucleotides read TGTGCCAGCAGCTTCAACACCGGGGAGCTGTTTTTT.

This clonotype was found once. An end of the junction does not agree with germline; a read error may underlie this. The rearrangement joins TRBV2 to TRBJ2-3; TRBD2 agrees at 8 bases. CDR1 SNHLY and CDR2 FYNNEI come from the germline V gene. The CDR3 sequence is 14 residues long. Here the CDR3 reads CASKSGSGTDKQYF. In DNA, the CDR3 is TGTGCCAGCAAAAGCGGGAGTGGTACAGATAAGCAGTATTTT.

There are a few counts of this clonotype. The genes are TRBV27 and TRBJ2-1; 7 nucleotides agree with TRBD2. Per germline, CDR1 MNHEY and CDR2 SMNVEV (reference sequence). CDR3 length: 13 amino acids. The J segment lost 12 bases and the V segment lost 6 bases, leaving 11 bases of the junction unmatched. CDR3 coding DNA: TGTGCCAGCAGGACTAGCCGGGCGGGGAGGCAGTTCTTC. Its protein product is CASRTSRAGRQFF.